This T cell receptor (beta chain) was recovered during a study of CD8 T cells in Susac syndrome. RNA was extracted with the RNeasy kit, and a quantity of roughly 0.45 to 1 ug was reverse transcribed using random hexamers. Via MiXCR, TCRdb re-called the immunoSEQ multiplex PCR reads, giving one row per CDR3 protein. This table holds about 180,000 distinct CDR3 sequences, around 94% found once. CDR1 and CDR2 from the germline V gene are DFQATT and SNEGSKA (reference sequence). Trimming cost V 1 base and J 4 bases; bases outside gene matches: 5. The CDR3 consists of 14 residues. Specimen: CD4+ T cells from PBMCs. The chain recombines TRBV20-1 with TRBJ2-5; 8 bases agree with TRBD2. This receptor was taken from a human donor with Susac syndrome. The chain's CDR3 is CSARGGTSAETQYF. CDR3 coding DNA: TGCAGTGCTAGAGGTGGGACTAGTGCAGAGACCCAGTACTTC.